The rows below give T cell receptor beta chains drawn from one sample of a study of blood T cells in healthy people across ages. TCRdb reprocessed the 5' RACE reads via MiXCR and lists one record per CDR3 protein. The table shows over 600,000 distinct CDR3 sequences, with around a fifth occurring only once. The sequenced sample consisted of blood. These receptor sequences come from a man between 65 and 85 years old in good health. The CDR3 runs from the conserved cysteine through the conserved F or W. Each record gives: V gene, clone size, J gene, D gene, CDR3 DNA, CDR3 protein. A D gene is named only where the DNA matches it firmly. The size entry is marked missing in some rows and otherwise reads once, few, many or a size class.

TRBV3-1	few	TRBJ2-7	TRBD1	TGTGCCAGCAGACCAGGGGGCGGCTACGAGCAGTACTTC	CASRPGGGYEQYF
TRBV20-1	.	TRBJ2-3	.	TGCAGTGCTAGACGTGGTTTTGGGCCCGGATCAGATACGCAGTATTTT	CSARRGFGPGSDTQYF
TRBV3-1	many	TRBJ2-7	.	TGTGCCAGCAGCCCCGCCGGGACAAACTACGAGCAGTACTTC	CASSPAGTNYEQYF
TRBV10-3	few	TRBJ2-7	TRBD2	TGTGCCATCAGTAGCGGGAGCTCCTACGAGCAGTACTTC	CAISSGSSYEQYF
TRBV14	.	TRBJ2-3	.	TGTGCCAGCAGCCTTTGGACGCGGGATACGCAGTATTTT	CASSLWTRDTQYF
TRBV20-1	.	TRBJ2-3	TRBD1	TGCAGTGCTTACTATTCAGGGGGCCGGACAGATACGCAGTATTTT	CSAYYSGGRTDTQYF
TRBV27	few	TRBJ1-5	.	TGTGCCAGCAGCCCCGAGGTTGGGCCCCAGCATTTT	CASSPEVGPQHF
TRBV2	.	TRBJ2-5	.	TGTGCCAGCAGTGAAGGCGAGGTCCCACGGGTGACCCAGTACTTC	CASSEGEVPRVTQYF
TRBV18	few	TRBJ1-1	.	TGTGCCAGCTCACCTGGCGGGGCCTTAAGGAACACTGAAGCTTTCTTT	CASSPGGALRNTEAFF
TRBV18	.	TRBJ2-7	.	TGTGCCAGCTCACCACCGGAGGGGCAGTACGAGCAGTACTTC	CASSPPEGQYEQYF
TRBV4-1	few	TRBJ2-1	TRBD1	TGCGCCAGCAGCCAAGAACAGACAGGGGGCCAACAGTTCTTC	CASSQEQTGGQQFF
TRBV6-5	.	TRBJ2-6	.	TGTGCCAGCAGTTACCTGGCTACAGGGACTTCTGGGGCCAACGTCCCGACTTTC	CASSYLATGTSGANVPTF
TRBV3-1	few	TRBJ2-1	.	TGTGCCAGCAGCCTCCTAATAGGGTATGAGCAGTTCTTC	CASSLLIGYEQFF
TRBV5-1	.	TRBJ2-7	TRBD1	TGCGCCAGCAGCCCCTGGACAGGCGCGTTCTCCTACGAGCAGTACTTC	CASSPWTGAFSYEQYF
TRBV6-2/TRBV6-3	.	TRBJ2-7	.	TGTGCCAGTGGGGATAACAGGGTCTCCTACGAGCAGTACTTC	CASGDNRVSYEQYF
TRBV6-5	.	TRBJ2-2	.	TGTGCCAGCAGACCGAGAGCGAACACCGGGGAGCTGTTTTTT	CASRPRANTGELFF
TRBV4-1	.	TRBJ2-1	.	TGCGCCAGCAGCCAGCAGGAGAGCTCCTACAATGAGCAGTTCTTC	CASSQQESSYNEQFF
TRBV6-2/TRBV6-3	.	TRBJ2-7	TRBD1	TGTGCCAGCAGTTACGAGCACGGACAGGGGGCAAAGCAGTACTTC	CASSYEHGQGAKQYF
TRBV7-9	.	TRBJ2-7	TRBD2	TGTGCCAGCAGCTCCGGGACTAGCGGGAACTACGAGCAGTACTTC	CASSSGTSGNYEQYF
TRBV6-6	.	TRBJ2-3	TRBD1	TGTGCCAGCAGTAACAGACAGGGGGCGTCAGATACGCAGTATTTT	CASSNRQGASDTQYF
TRBV20-1	.	TRBJ1-1	TRBD1	TGCAGTGCTAGTTCGCTCCTTCCAGGGGGCGCAGCTTTCTTT	CSASSLLPGGAAFF
TRBV3-1	.	TRBJ1-5	.	TGTGCCAGCAGCCAAGAAAGCTACCTAGGGGGTATCAATCAGCCCCAGCATTTT	CASSQESYLGGINQPQHF
TRBV3-1	many	TRBJ2-1	.	TGTGCCAGCAGCCCTCAGGGGTGGGGCAATGAGCAGTTCTTC	CASSPQGWGNEQFF
TRBV2	.	TRBJ2-3	.	TGTGCCAGCAAAAATGGACAGTTTAGCACAGATACGCAGTATTTT	CASKNGQFSTDTQYF
TRBV20-1	.	TRBJ2-7	TRBD1	TGCAGTGCCCCCCGGACAGGGTCCTACGAGCAGTACTTC	CSAPRTGSYEQYF
TRBV29-1	.	TRBJ2-1	TRBD2	TGCAGCGTTGAAGAAGGACGTACTAGCGGAAAATTCAATGAGCAGTTCTTC	CSVEEGRTSGKFNEQFF
TRBV4-1	.	TRBJ2-3	TRBD2	TGCGCCAGCAGCCGAGGTGGCGGGAGCAAAGCAGATACGCAGTATTTT	CASSRGGGSKADTQYF
TRBV20-1	few	TRBJ2-5	.	TGCAGTGCTGCCCAGACAGAACACGAGCGGTACTTC	CSAAQTEHERYF
TRBV4-1	.	TRBJ2-1	.	TGCGCCAGCAGCCAGGCACAGGCCTCCTACAATGAGCAGTTCTTC	CASSQAQASYNEQFF
TRBV12-3/TRBV12-4	once	TRBJ2-1	.	TGTGCCAGCAGTGACAGGTTCTACAATGAGCAGTTCTTC	CASSDRFYNEQFF
TRBV11-2	few	TRBJ2-1	.	TGTGCCAGCAGCGCGGGGAGCTCCTACAATGAGCAGTTCTTC	CASSAGSSYNEQFF
TRBV7-8	.	TRBJ2-1	.	TGTGCCAGCAGCATGGGCAGGCTGAATAATGAGCAGTTCTTC	CASSMGRLNNEQFF
TRBV19	few	TRBJ2-1	.	TGTGCCAGTAGTATTACCCAGCTCTACAATGAGCAGTTCTTC	CASSITQLYNEQFF
TRBV19	.	TRBJ2-1	TRBD2	TGTGCCAGTAGTGTAGAGCGGGAGAGGTCCTACAATGAGCAGTTCTTC	CASSVERERSYNEQFF
TRBV20-1	.	TRBJ2-5	TRBD2	TGCAGTGCTAGTTACGGTAGCGGGAGGGAAGAGACCCAGTACTTC	CSASYGSGREETQYF
TRBV2	.	TRBJ2-7	TRBD1	TGTGCCAGCAGCGGGACAGGAGTACCCTACGAGCAGTACTTC	CASSGTGVPYEQYF
TRBV7-3	few	TRBJ2-1	TRBD2	TGTGCCAGCAGCTTAACAGCGGGGTCCTCCTACAATGAGCAGTTCTTC	CASSLTAGSSYNEQFF
TRBV5-6	.	TRBJ2-3	.	TGTGCCAGCACGAGTGGGAAATCTCTGGATACGCAGTATTTT	CASTSGKSLDTQYF
TRBV6-1	few	TRBJ1-1	.	TGTGCCAGCAGTGAAGTAGGGATCGGGGGCACTGAAGCTTTCTTT	CASSEVGIGGTEAFF
TRBV9	.	TRBJ2-3	TRBD1	TGTGCCAGCAGCGTATCGACAGGGTCAGATACGCAGTATTTT	CASSVSTGSDTQYF
TRBV25-1	few	TRBJ2-7	.	TGTGCCAGCAGTGAATCGGGCGGAACCTACGAGCAGTACTTC	CASSESGGTYEQYF
TRBV19	.	TRBJ2-7	.	TGTGCCAGTAGTATAGTGGGTTACACCTACGAGCAGTACTTC	CASSIVGYTYEQYF
TRBV20-1	few	TRBJ2-5	.	TGCAGTGTTAGACTCCACGAGGATGGGGAGACCCAGTACTTC	CSVRLHEDGETQYF
TRBV6-5	once	TRBJ2-5	TRBD1	TGTGCCAGCAGTTACGGGACAGTAACGGCAGAGACCCAGTACTTC	CASSYGTVTAETQYF
TRBV2	few	TRBJ2-5	TRBD2	TGTGCCAGCAGTGCGGGACTAGCGTCAGAGACCCAGTACTTC	CASSAGLASETQYF
TRBV13	few	TRBJ2-1	TRBD2	TGTGCCAGCAGCTCCAGTCGGGAGGGCCACTATGAGCAGTTCTTC	CASSSSREGHYEQFF
TRBV12-3/TRBV12-4	.	TRBJ2-5	.	TGTGCCAGCAGTTTTAACCTGGCAGCTCCAGGTGGGACCCAGTACTTC	CASSFNLAAPGGTQYF
TRBV19	.	TRBJ1-1	.	TGTGCCAGTAGTATAGATCCCTACAGGGCGACTGAAGCTCTCTTT	CASSIDPYRATEALF
TRBV28	.	TRBJ2-7	.	TGTGCCGGCAGTTTTGTGGTTTACGAGCAGTACTTC	CAGSFVVYEQYF
TRBV20-1	many	TRBJ1-4	TRBD1	TGCAGTGCTGACACCGGGACAGGGGGATCAGGAAAACTGTTTTTT	CSADTGTGGSGKLFF
TRBV29-1	few	TRBJ2-2	TRBD2	TGCAGCGTTGCTAGCGGAGCGAACACCGGGGAGCTGTTTTTT	CSVASGANTGELFF
TRBV7-3	few	TRBJ2-1	.	TGTGCCAGCAGCGCTATTGATCTCTCCTACAATGAGCAGTTCTTC	CASSAIDLSYNEQFF
TRBV28	many	TRBJ2-7	.	TGTGCCAGCATGAACGGGGTACCCCCCCTTTACGAGCAGTACTTC	CASMNGVPPLYEQYF